The 16 T cell receptor beta chains reported below all come from one sample, sequenced in a study of tumor and adjacent non-tumor tissue in lung cancer. This sample's RNA came from whole unsorted tissue. A modified ARM-PCR protocol with three rounds of nested PCR amplified TCRbeta. MiXCR, applied by TCRdb to the multiplex PCR reads, yields one record per CDR3 protein. The table lists some 200,000 distinct CDR3 sequences, around 70% of them singletons. Sequencing input: lung tumor tissue. Every receptor here comes from a man aged 55 to 70 with non-small cell lung cancer.

As to this clonotype: It may be a read error: a sequence one base away is much more abundant. The chain has TRBV6-1 and TRBJ1-1, with D perhaps TRBD1 (6 bases). The CDR3 extends over 17 amino acids. Germline assignment: CDR1 MNHNS and CDR2 SASEGT. The CDR3 nucleotides are TGTGCCAGCAGTCCTTACAGGACAGTCAACATGAACACTGAAGTTTTCTTT. This encodes CASSPYRTVNMNTEVFF.

This sequence joins TRBV20-1 and TRBJ2-2; D may be TRBD2 (6 bases). Trimming cost V 6 bases and J 6 bases, with 32 bases left between them. The CDR3 covers 19 residues. Per germline, CDR1 DFQATT and CDR2 SNEGSKA (reference sequence). This CDR3 is CSAYHPGSSRRAVSGELFF. The DNA for the CDR3 is TGCAGTGCCTATCACCCCGGGTCTAGCAGGAGGGCTGTGTCCGGGGAGCTGTTTTTT.

This clonotype was found a few times. A junction end diverges from the germline sequence, so it may reflect a read error. The chain employs TRBV20-1 and TRBJ2-2; 8 bases match TRBD2. Looked up from germline, CDR1 is DFQATT and CDR2 is SNEGSKA (reference sequence). This CDR3 has 15 amino acids. This chain's CDR3 is CSARPRGGSTGELFF. As DNA, the CDR3 is TGTAGTGCTAGGCCCCGGGGGGGGAGCACCGGGGAGCTGTTTTTT.

V gene TRBV20-1 combines with J gene TRBJ2-1, with a possible D match to TRBD2 (7 bases). The germline V and J ends were trimmed by 3 bases and 0 bases, with 18 bases remaining between them. Looked up from germline, CDR1 is DFQATT and CDR2 is SNEGSKA (reference sequence). CDR3 size: 17 residues. The CDR3 region has the DNA TGCAGTGCTAGTCTGCGGGGGCTCCAAAGCTCCTACAATGAGCAGTTCTTC. Amino acids: CSASLRGLQSSYNEQFF.

To note about this clonotype: Since a much larger clone is just one base distant, this may be a read error. The V and J genes are TRBV6-6 and TRBJ1-6; D possibly corresponds to TRBD1 (5 bases). CDR1 and CDR2 (germline): MNHNY, SVGAGI (reference sequence). This CDR3 region has 14 residues. Written as DNA, the CDR3 is TGTGTCAGCAGTTGGGACGGATTTAACTCACCCCTCCACTTT. It is translated as CVSSWDGFNSPLHF.

In this sample, this clonotype turned up a few times. The chain couples TRBV14 to TRBJ1-2; 7 bases map to TRBD1. Germline V gene lookup returns CDR1 SGHDN and CDR2 FVKESK. The length of the CDR3 is 13 residues. With 4 bases clipped from V and 1 base from J, the junction kept 0 bases outside the gene matches. The CDR3 spells CASSRQGNYGYTF. The CDR3 DNA sequence: TGTGCCAGCAGCCGACAGGGTAACTATGGCTACACCTTC. Together with reference TRBV14 and TRBJ1-2, the CDR3 gives the full variable domain: EAGVTQFPSHSVIEKGQTVTLRCDPISGHDNLYWYRRVMGKEIKFLLHFVKESKQDESGMPNNRFLAERTGGTYSTLKVQPAELEDSGVYFCASSRQGNYGYTFGSGTRLTVV.

V gene TRBV4-1 combines with J gene TRBJ1-3; D is uncertain. With 0 bases removed from V and 4 bases from J, the gap between germline ends came to 10 bases. The CDR3 extends over 15 amino acids. Germline CDR1 reads MGHRA; CDR2 reads YSYEKL. In nucleotides, the CDR3 is TGCGCCAGCAGCCAAGATAGAAATGTGGGAAACACCATATATTTT. It is translated as CASSQDRNVGNTIYF.

This clonotype was seen a few times. The genes are TRBV30 and TRBJ2-4; TRBD1 might be the D (6 bases). Germline V gene lookup returns CDR1 GTSNPN and CDR2 SVGIG (reference sequence). V lost 5 bases to trimming and J lost 4 bases, with 18 bases between them. The CDR3 runs to 15 residues. CDR3 in DNA: TGTGCCTGGGGTAAAGCAGAGACAGGAAAAAACATTCAGTACTTC. Translating gives CAWGKAETGKNIQYF.

A single count supports this clonotype. A read error may produce the germline difference seen at one junction end. The chain employs TRBV20-1 and TRBJ1-1; perhaps TRBD1 as D (5 bases). Germline V gene sequence: CDR1 DFQATT, CDR2 SNEGSKA (reference sequence). The CDR3 extends over 19 amino acids. CDR3 nucleotide sequence: TGCAGTGTTAGAGCGAGCCCGGGACTTTCCGGCAAGATGAATACTGAAGCTTTCTTT. It specifies CSVRASPGLSGKMNTEAFF.

The chain employs TRBV11-1 and TRBJ2-7, with D possibly TRBD1 on 6 matching bases. The germline V and J ends were trimmed by 5 bases and 3 bases, with 14 bases remaining between them. The CDR3 contains 14 residues. CDR1 and CDR2 (germline): SGHAT, FQDESV (reference sequence). The CDR3 nucleotides read TGTGCCAGCAGCCCTCGGGACATGGACTACGAGCAGTACTTC. Encoded protein: CASSPRDMDYEQYF.

The chain combines TRBV20-1 with TRBJ2-3; 8 bases line up with TRBD2. J lost 7 bases, V lost 2 bases, and 5 bases had no gene match. CDR3 length equals 13 residues. The germline gives CDR1 DFQATT, CDR2 SNEGSKA (reference sequence). DNA of the CDR3: TGCAGTGCTAGACCAGCGGGAGTCTATACGCAGTATTTT. It is translated as CSARPAGVYTQYF.

Remarks on this clonotype: A much bigger clone sits one base away, suggesting this may be a read error. The chain joins TRBV12-3 or TRBV12-4 to TRBJ2-3, with a possible D match to TRBD2 (6 bases). The CDR3 covers 12 residues. The CDR3 loop is CASGGNRGTRYF. The CDR3 nucleotides are TGTGCCAGCGGGGGGAACCGGGGTACGCGGTATTTT.

Of note for this clonotype: Possible read error: a much larger clone is one base away. The chain joins TRBV4-2 to TRBJ1-1; D uncertain. V lost 0 bases, J lost 1 base, and 15 bases lay in between. Germline CDR1 is LGHNA and CDR2 is YNFKEQ. The CDR3 covers 17 residues. CDR3 region: CASSQEAWEGPNTEAFF. Written as DNA, the CDR3 is TGTGCCAGCAGCCAAGAGGCCTGGGAAGGACCGAACACTGAAGCTTTCTTT.

For this clonotype: One junction end disagrees with the germline gene, perhaps due to a read error. In nucleotides, the CDR3 is TGCAACGTTGAAGGTGGATCCGCTTATGCTTTCTTT. Amino acid sequence: CNVEGGSAYAFF. V and J are TRBV29-1 and TRBJ1-1; D call uncertain. The CDR3 contains 12 residues. Germline V gene data show CDR1 as SQVTM and CDR2 as ANQGSEA.

The chain combines TRBV20-1 with TRBJ2-7; weak D call: TRBD2 (5 bases). The CDR3 is made up of 16 amino acids. In germline, CDR1 is DFQATT, CDR2 SNEGSKA (reference sequence). CDR3 nucleotide sequence: TGCAATACTAGAGCCGCCGCAATGGGGTTCTCCTACGAGCAGTACTTC. Translated, it gives CNTRAAAMGFSYEQYF.

On this clonotype: The junction shows a germline mismatch at one end, possibly a read error. This chain connects TRBV7-9 to TRBJ1-5, with D uncertain. Germline V gene data show CDR1 as SEHNR and CDR2 as FQNEAQ (reference sequence). The CDR3 consists of 12 residues. CDR3: CASNLDNQPQHF. The CDR3 bases are TGTGCCAGCAACTTAGACAATCAGCCCCAGCATTTT.